Shown below are 29 T cell receptor beta chains from a single sample sequenced in a study of T cell changes during pregnancy in multiple sclerosis. The table came from immunoSEQ multiplex PCR; TCRdb's copy has only in-frame clones and leaves some out. Of about 51,000 clones detected, around 93% appear once; the ten largest clones hold 2.9%. The sample consisted of CD8+ T cells from peripheral blood mononuclear cells, taken in the second trimester of pregnancy. Receptor source: a female donor with multiple sclerosis, enrolled in a pregnancy study.

The chain has TRBV14 and TRBJ2-7; D remains ambiguous. This CDR3 region has 17 residues. Germline assignment: CDR1 SGHDN and CDR2 FVKESK. Trimming took off 1 base at V and 2 bases at J, with 18 bases between the two ends. The CDR3 here is CASSQGIGFLGTYEQYF. DNA of the CDR3: TGTGCCAGCAGCCAAGGAATCGGATTTCTGGGCACCTACGAGCAGTACTTC.

This clone is medium-sized within its sample. This chain links TRBV12-5 with TRBJ1-1, with D perhaps matching TRBD1 (6 bases). V lost 0 bases and J 4 bases, leaving 18 bases between the germline ends. Germline V lookup: CDR1 LGHNT, CDR2 FRNRAP. This CDR3 region has 17 residues. The CDR3: CASGLVTGVGGATEAFF. In nucleotides, the CDR3 is TGTGCTAGTGGTTTGGTAACCGGGGTGGGGGGGGCCACTGAAGCTTTCTTT.

The chain recombines TRBV27 with TRBJ2-4, with D perhaps matching TRBD2 (5 bases). Germline V gives CDR1 MNHEY, CDR2 SMNVEV (reference sequence). CDR3 size: 15 residues. V shed 8 bases and J shed 2 bases, with 16 bases lying between them. The CDR3 region is CASRDPRGPKNIQYF. Written as DNA, the CDR3 is TGTGCCAGCCGCGATCCAAGAGGGCCCAAAAACATTCAGTACTTC.

The sample holds one count of this clone. The rearrangement uses TRBV7-3 and TRBJ1-1; TRBD1 agrees at 7 bases. The CDR3 is made up of 15 amino acids. Trimming took 5 bases from V and 9 from J; bases not matched to a gene: 15. From germline, CDR1 is SGHTA and CDR2 FQGTGA. The CDR3 loop reads CASSPSGGDSPKAFF. The CDR3 coding sequence is TGTGCCAGCAGCCCGTCCGGTGGGGACAGCCCAAAAGCTTTCTTT.

The chain recombines TRBV19 with TRBJ1-1, with 7 positions matching TRBD1. The CDR3 is made up of 15 amino acids. Germline CDR1 and CDR2: LNHDA and SQIVND (reference sequence). The V and J ends lost 3 bases and 4 bases, in that order; junction bases with no gene match: 8. CDR3 protein: CASSIRSGGGTEAFF. The DNA for the CDR3 is TGTGCCAGTAGTATTCGCTCAGGGGGAGGCACTGAAGCTTTCTTT.

The chain has TRBV7-9 and TRBJ1-2; D unclear. The CDR3 covers 13 residues. V was trimmed by 7 bases and J by 3 bases, leaving 12 bases between them. Germline assignment: CDR1 SEHNR and CDR2 FQNEAQ (reference sequence). The CDR3 region is CASNQDTDYGYTF. The CDR3 coding sequence is TGTGCCAGCAACCAAGACACCGACTATGGCTACACCTTC.

The rearrangement uses TRBV4-1 and TRBJ1-3, with TRBD1 matching 9 bases. V shed 0 bases, J shed 8 bases, and the junction held 11 bases outside the gene matches. CDR1 is MGHRA and CDR2 is YSYEKL in the germline V gene. CDR3 length equals 17 residues. CDR3 coding DNA: TGCGCCAGCAGCCAAGAACCACAGGGGGCCTCTCGAGACACCATATATTTT. It is translated as CASSQEPQGASRDTIYF.

The CDR3: CASTSTVINTGELFF. In DNA, the CDR3 is TGTGCCAGCACCTCGACTGTCATCAACACCGGGGAGCTGTTTTTT. The chain carries TRBV11-1 and TRBJ2-2; D remains unclear. This CDR3 has 15 residues. The V gene lost 7 bases and the J gene lost 2 bases, with 14 bases spanning the gap. The germline V gene encodes CDR1 SGHAT and CDR2 FQDESV (reference sequence).

CDR3 coding DNA: TGTGCCAGCAGTGACTGGACAGGGGGCAGATCAGATACGCAGTATTTT. Its translation is CASSDWTGGRSDTQYF. The gene calls are TRBV4-2 and TRBJ2-3; 11 positions match TRBD1. Germline CDR1 reads LGHNA; CDR2 reads YNFKEQ. The CDR3 covers 16 residues. J was trimmed by 4 bases and V by 6 bases; bases with no gene match: 9.

The rearrangement uses TRBV4-3 and TRBJ2-7; D unclear. Trimming removed 0 bases at V and 3 bases at J, with 6 bases between. Germline V gives CDR1 LGHNA, CDR2 YSLEER. The CDR3 runs 13 residues. For the CDR3, the DNA is TGCGCCAGCAGCCAAGATAGGAGCTACGAGCAGTACTTC. This codes for CASSQDRSYEQYF.

The chain couples TRBV11-3 to TRBJ2-2, with TRBD1 matching over 8 bases. V gave up 5 bases and J gave up 5 bases; unmatched junction bases: 13. Germline V lookup: CDR1 SGHNT, CDR2 YENEEA. The CDR3 consists of 17 residues. The CDR3 coding sequence is TGTGCCAGCAGCCGATGGACAGGGAGAGGGAAGACCGGGGAGCTGTTTTTT. This codes for CASSRWTGRGKTGELFF.

In nucleotides, the CDR3 is TGCGCCAGCAGCCAAGACAGGTTGACGAACTATGGCTACACCTTC. Translated, it gives CASSQDRLTNYGYTF. The genes are TRBV4-3 and TRBJ1-2; D unclear. Germline CDR1 and CDR2: LGHNA and YSLEER. The germline V and J ends were trimmed by 0 bases and 2 bases, with 10 bases remaining between them. The CDR3 runs 15 residues.

The CDR3 loop is CASSLGLGGEQYF. The DNA of the CDR3 is TGTGCCAGCAGCTTGGGACTGGGGGGCGAGCAGTACTTC. V usage is TRBV5-5 and J usage is TRBJ2-7; possibly TRBD2 for D (6 bases). V lost 0 bases, J lost 6 bases, and 10 bases lay in between. Germline assignment: CDR1 SGHKS and CDR2 YYEKEE (reference sequence). The CDR3 runs 13 residues.

The rearrangement links TRBV10-3 to TRBJ2-7; D is undetermined. CDR1 is ENHRY and CDR2 is SYGVKD in the germline V gene. With 4 bases removed from V and 3 bases from J, the gap between germline ends came to 16 bases. The CDR3 totals 15 residues. CDR3 coding DNA: TGTGCCATCAGTGGGGCCGAGTCTGTGGTCTACGAGCAGTACTTC. Its protein product is CAISGAESVVYEQYF.

The V gene is TRBV27, the J gene TRBJ2-2; 11 bases match TRBD2. The length of the CDR3 is 15 residues. The V gene end was trimmed by 7 bases and the J gene end by 6 bases; junction bases not matched to a gene: 7. Germline loops: CDR1 MNHEY, CDR2 SMNVEV (reference sequence). Written as DNA, the CDR3 is TGTGCCAGCACTAAGACTAGCGGGGCTTCCGGGGAGCTGTTTTTT. As protein: CASTKTSGASGELFF.

The chain uses TRBV9 and TRBJ1-1, with D unclear. The CDR3 contains 15 residues. V lost 2 bases to trimming and J lost 0 bases, with 11 bases between them. CDR1 SGDLS and CDR2 YYNGEE come from the germline V gene. CDR3 region: CASSVEGVLNTEAFF. The CDR3 bases are TGTGCCAGCAGCGTTGAAGGAGTTTTGAACACTGAAGCTTTCTTT.

The V and J genes are TRBV11-2 and TRBJ2-2, with no clear D. V lost 8 bases and J lost 3, with 4 bases in between. CDR1 and CDR2 (germline): SGHAT, FQNNGV. This CDR3 has 11 residues. The chain's CDR3 is CASYYTGELFF. CDR3 coding DNA: TGTGCCAGCTATTACACCGGGGAGCTGTTTTTT.

This chain joins TRBV29-1 and TRBJ2-7; tentative D call: TRBD1 (6 bases). CDR3 length: 13 residues. V gave up 4 bases and J gave up 4 bases, with 14 bases separating them. CDR1 SQVTM and CDR2 ANQGSEA come from the germline V gene. The CDR3 sequence: CSVGEQGLYEQYF. The CDR3, as DNA: TGCAGCGTTGGGGAACAGGGCCTATACGAGCAGTACTTC.

V and J are TRBV7-9 and TRBJ2-1, with 9 bases fitting TRBD2. Germline trimming cut 7 bases from V and 12 bases from J; bases unmatched to any gene: 16. CDR3 length: 15 amino acids. Per germline, CDR1 SEHNR and CDR2 FQNEAQ (reference sequence). In DNA, the CDR3 is TGTGCCAGCACCGAGGGGGCTAGCGGGGCCCGGGGGCAGTTCTTC. Its translation is CASTEGASGARGQFF.

The chain recombines TRBV11-2 with TRBJ1-1; the match to TRBD1 covers 8 bases. This CDR3 spans 13 amino acids. J was trimmed by 7 bases and V by 5 bases; bases with no gene match: 6. Germline CDR1 SGHAT, CDR2 FQNNGV. The CDR3 sequence is CASSPGTGLEAFF. CDR3 bases: TGTGCCAGCAGCCCCGGGACAGGCCTTGAAGCTTTCTTT.

J is TRBJ2-2 and V is TRBV5-6, with D maybe TRBD1 (5 bases). CDR1 and CDR2 from the germline V gene are SGHDT and YYEEEE. Trimming removed 1 base at V and 6 bases at J, with 16 bases between. CDR3 size: 16 residues. The CDR3 sequence: CASSLTQGSTPGELFF. For the CDR3, the DNA is TGTGCCAGCAGCTTGACCCAGGGTAGCACCCCCGGGGAGCTGTTTTTT. Full variable domain (remainder filled in from reference TRBV5-6 and TRBJ2-2): DAGVTQSPTHLIKTRGQQVTLRCSPKSGHDTVSWYQQALGQGPQFIFQYYEEEERQRGNFPDRFSGHQFPNYSSELNVNALLLGDSALYLCASSLTQGSTPGELFFGEGSRLTVL.

V gene TRBV6-5 combines with J gene TRBJ2-3; 9 bases fit TRBD1. This CDR3 region has 15 residues. V dropped 4 bases and J dropped 4; count of bases not matched to a gene: 6. The germline V gene encodes CDR1 MNHEY and CDR2 SVGAGI. In DNA, the CDR3 is TGTGCCAGCAGTTCACCGGGACAGGGTCCAGATACGCAGTATTTT. Translated, it gives CASSSPGQGPDTQYF.

This chain joins TRBV7-9 and TRBJ2-7; no reliable D call. Per germline, CDR1 SEHNR and CDR2 FQNEAQ (reference sequence). V was pared by 5 bases and J by 2 bases, with 13 bases between. The CDR3 loop spans 14 amino acids. DNA of the CDR3: TGTGCCAGCAGCCTCGGTACACAGCCCTACGAGCAGTACTTC. Residues: CASSLGTQPYEQYF.

V is TRBV5-6 and J is TRBJ1-1; no definite D call. This CDR3 contains 17 residues. CDR1 is SGHDT, CDR2 YYEEEE, per germline. V was shortened by 0 bases and J by 0 bases, with 15 bases between the two germline ends. CDR3 nucleotide sequence: TGTGCCAGCAGCTTGGGGCGCGGGTTGTCCATGAACACTGAAGCTTTCTTT. Protein sequence: CASSLGRGLSMNTEAFF.

This clone has just one count. The chain combines TRBV4-1 with TRBJ2-2; TRBD1 matches at 9 bases. The CDR3 covers 15 residues. The junction had 1 base not matched to a gene; V was cut back by 1 base and J by 4 bases. The V gene's germline CDR1 is MGHRA and CDR2 YSYEKL. The CDR3 here is CASSQGDRVTGELFF. CDR3 DNA: TGCGCCAGCAGCCAAGGGGACAGGGTCACCGGGGAGCTGTTTTTT.

J is TRBJ2-2 and V is TRBV4-1; no reliable D call. The V and J ends lost 3 bases and 6 bases respectively, with 11 bases between them. The CDR3 covers 14 residues. Germline-derived CDR1 and CDR2 are MGHRA and YSYEKL. This CDR3 is CASSHTGYAGELFF. In DNA, the CDR3 is TGCGCCAGCAGCCACACCGGGTATGCCGGGGAGCTGTTTTTT.

The chain uses TRBV6-4 and TRBJ2-3, with 7 bases matching TRBD2. The CDR3 runs to 17 residues. V trimming: 2 bases; J trimming: 6 bases; junction bases outside the gene matches: 14. In germline, CDR1 is MRHNA, CDR2 SNTAGT. CDR3 in amino acids: CASSDGASGIGLDTQYF. The CDR3 DNA reads as TGTGCCAGCAGTGACGGCGCTAGCGGAATTGGGTTGGATACGCAGTATTTT.

As for this clone: One end of the junction fails to match germline, which may point to a read error. This chain uses TRBV4-2 with TRBJ2-7, with 9 nucleotides matching TRBD1. The CDR3 sequence is 14 residues long. CDR1 is LGHNA, CDR2 YNFKEQ, per germline. In DNA, the CDR3 is TGTGCCAGCAGCCAAGATCCGTTGACAGGGGGTCAATCTTTC. It translates to CASSQDPLTGGQSF.

The V call is TRBV4-3, the J call TRBJ1-1; TRBD1 aligns across 7 bases. The ends lost 0 bases at V and 0 bases at J; junction bases unmatched: 4. Germline CDR1 is LGHNA and CDR2 is YSLEER. The CDR3 loop spans 16 amino acids. The CDR3 loop reads CASSQDLGQMNTEAFF. The CDR3 region has the DNA TGCGCCAGCAGCCAAGACCTGGGACAGATGAACACTGAAGCTTTCTTT.